One and the same sample provided the 16 T cell receptor beta chains below, sequenced in a study of response to subunit inactivated influenza vaccine (dated by TCRdb to the late 2010s). The library was obtained by RT-PCR. TCRdb records Illumina HiSeq 2500 as the sequencer. The raw public reads went through TCRdb reprocessing: fastp at Q25, MiXCR clone calling, in-frame beta chains kept. Records with the same CDR3 protein are collapsed into one entry carrying the most frequent genes and DNA. Across this sample there are more than 200,000 distinct CDR3 sequences, with 9% to 15% seen only once. The ten most abundant clones make up over 6.5% of the sample. The material was non-naive T cells sorted from PBMCs, obtained roughly 2 weeks before vaccination. The meaning of the sample's cell subset or site label: memory T cell fraction. Source of these receptors: a man aged 50-60 years who received an inactivated influenza vaccine. Donor details come from another sample of the same person, matched by shared clones.

This clonotype was picked up many times. The chain joins TRBV29-1 to TRBJ2-6; D gene unclear. V was clipped by 0 bases and J by 2 bases, with 17 bases between them. Germline V gene lookup returns CDR1 SQVTM and CDR2 ANQGSEA. The CDR3 loop spans 18 amino acids. The CDR3 DNA sequence: TGCAGCGTTGAAGATCGAGAGACCGGACCCCCTGGGGCCAACGTCCTGACTTTC. Translated: CSVEDRETGPPGANVLTF. Variable domain in full (rest from reference TRBV29-1 and TRBJ2-6): SAVISQKPSRDICQRGTSLTIQCQVDSQVTMMFWYRQQPGQSLTLIATANQGSEATYESGFVIDKFPISRPNLTFSTLTVSNMSPEDSSIYLCSVEDRETGPPGANVLTFGAGSRLTVL.

The CDR3 reads CRVTGTGSNEQYF. CDR3 DNA: TGCAGAGTAACCGGGACAGGGAGCAACGAGCAGTACTTC. J is TRBJ2-7 and V is TRBV20-1, with 9 bases aligning to TRBD1. Germline V gives CDR1 DFQATT, CDR2 SNEGSKA (reference sequence). This CDR3 is 13 amino acids long.

This clonotype turned up a few times. The CDR3 sequence is CASSATSGTFTDTQYF. The CDR3 DNA reads as TGTGCCAGCAGTGCGACTAGCGGGACCTTCACAGATACGCAGTATTTT. The chain employs TRBV28 and TRBJ2-3; 11 bases are shared with TRBD2. Trimming took 5 bases from V and 2 from J; bases not matched to a gene: 6. This CDR3 region has 16 residues. Looked up from germline, CDR1 is MDHEN and CDR2 is SYDVKM.

In its sample, this clonotype was seen many times. The CDR3 DNA is TGCAGTGCTAGGCGGACTAGCGGGAGGATCTACGAGCAGTACTTC. Translation gives CSARRTSGRIYEQYF. The chain carries TRBV20-1 and TRBJ2-7; TRBD2 agrees at 14 bases. The CDR3 contains 15 residues. Germline CDR1 and CDR2: DFQATT and SNEGSKA (reference sequence). The V gene end was trimmed by 3 bases and the J gene end by 3 bases; junction bases not matched to a gene: 4.

The chain employs TRBV5-4 and TRBJ2-2; TRBD1 or TRBD2 may be the D gene (5 bases each). The germline V gene has CDR1 SGHNT and CDR2 YYREEE (reference sequence). V gave up 2 bases and J gave up 6 bases, with 14 bases separating them. The CDR3 is made up of 15 amino acids. The CDR3 DNA reads as TGTGCCAGCAGCTTCAGGGACGGGGAGTCCGGGGAGCTGTTTTTT. Translated: CASSFRDGESGELFF.

This clonotype was counted only a few times. The rearrangement joins TRBV5-1 to TRBJ1-2, with D uncertain. Germline V gene lookup returns CDR1 SGHRS and CDR2 YFSETQ. The CDR3 length is 12 residues. Trimming removed 1 base at V and 7 bases at J, with 8 bases between. CDR3 in DNA: TGCGCCAGCAGCTTGTACGGGTTTGGCTACACCTTC. Translation: CASSLYGFGYTF.

Only a few counts were recorded for this clonotype. This sequence joins TRBV29-1 and TRBJ2-7, with 11 bases lining up with TRBD1. CDR1 and CDR2 from the germline V gene are SQVTM and ANQGSEA. Trimming at V came to 7 bases and at J to 4 bases, leaving 9 bases not matched to a gene. The CDR3 totals 14 residues. The CDR3 loop is CSATDGTGGYEQYF. In DNA, the CDR3 is TGCAGCGCCACGGATGGGACAGGGGGGTACGAGCAGTACTTC.

There are many counts of this clonotype. The genes are TRBV5-6 and TRBJ2-5; D not certain. This CDR3 has 12 amino acids. V was shortened by 5 bases and J by 5 bases, with 10 bases between the two germline ends. Germline-derived CDR1 and CDR2 are SGHDT and YYEEEE. The CDR3, as DNA: TGTGCCAGCAGTACGCTCCGGGAGACCCAGTACTTC. Translation gives CASSTLRETQYF.

This clonotype appeared a single time. The chain links TRBV6-2 or TRBV6-3 to TRBJ2-5; TRBD2 aligns across 8 bases. J gave up 5 bases and V 0 bases, and 11 bases lay outside the gene matches. CDR1 and CDR2 from the germline V gene are MNHEY and SVGEGT. The CDR3 consists of 17 residues. The CDR3 here is CASSYSMGAGAGETQYF. The DNA for the CDR3 is TGTGCCAGCAGTTACTCGATGGGAGCGGGAGCGGGCGAGACCCAGTACTTC.

V is TRBV24-1 and J is TRBJ2-1; 10 nucleotides align to TRBD2. The V gene's germline CDR1 is KGHDR and CDR2 SFDVKD. The CDR3 consists of 15 residues. Trimming cost V 6 bases and J 8 bases; bases outside gene matches: 9. CDR3 sequence: CATSSSGSFGYEQFF. The CDR3 DNA is TGTGCCACCAGTTCTAGCGGGAGCTTTGGGTATGAGCAGTTCTTC.

This clonotype has more than one count but fewer than ten. This sequence joins TRBV29-1 and TRBJ2-1; 10 bases map to TRBD2. The germline V gene encodes CDR1 SQVTM and CDR2 ANQGSEA. CDR3 length: 14 residues. With 4 bases clipped from V and 8 bases from J, the junction kept 8 bases outside the gene matches. The CDR3 nucleotides are TGCAGCGTTGGCGTAGCGGGGGGTGTGTATGAGCAGTTCTTC. Amino acid sequence: CSVGVAGGVYEQFF.

This clonotype has a handful of counts. The chain uses TRBV11-3 and TRBJ2-1, with D maybe TRBD2 (5 bases). This CDR3 has 14 residues. V was pared by 4 bases and J by 5 bases, with 12 bases between. In germline, CDR1 is SGHNT, CDR2 YENEEA. CDR3 protein: CASSSGTFDNEQFF. For the CDR3, the DNA is TGTGCCAGCAGCTCGGGAACTTTTGACAATGAGCAGTTCTTC.

The CDR3 is CASSSTRDFSYNEQFF. CDR3 nucleotide sequence: TGCGCCAGCAGCTCAACCCGGGACTTCTCCTACAATGAGCAGTTCTTC. The genes are TRBV5-1 and TRBJ2-1, with a tentative D call TRBD2 (6 bases). The CDR3 has 16 residues. The germline V and J ends were trimmed by 3 bases and 0 bases, with 13 bases remaining between them. Germline V gene lookup returns CDR1 SGHRS and CDR2 YFSETQ.

This rearrangement joins TRBV5-6 to TRBJ2-2; D uncertain. Germline CDR1 and CDR2: SGHDT and YYEEEE. Trimming took off 6 bases at V and 1 base at J, with 13 bases between the two ends. This CDR3 has 15 residues. The CDR3 region is CASTLFPLNTGELFF. DNA of the CDR3: TGTGCCAGCACCCTCTTTCCGTTGAACACCGGGGAGCTGTTTTTT.

In the case of this clonotype: One junction end does not reproduce the germline sequence, and a read error may be involved. The chain couples TRBV7-7 to TRBJ2-7; a weak D match, TRBD1 (5 bases). Germline V gene data show CDR1 as SSHAT and CDR2 as FNYEAQ (reference sequence). The CDR3 sequence is 13 residues long. CDR3 residues: CASSWGRGYEQYF. As DNA, the CDR3 is TGTGCTAGCAGCTGGGGCCGTGGGTACGAGCAGTACTTC.

This chain links TRBV5-5 with TRBJ2-7; tentatively, D is TRBD2 (5 bases). This CDR3 contains 14 residues. In germline, CDR1 is SGHKS, CDR2 YYEKEE (reference sequence). Trimming pared 4 bases from V and 3 bases from J, leaving 14 bases between. The CDR3: CASSAGVLGYEQYF. The CDR3 DNA follows: TGTGCCAGCAGCGCCGGGGTCCTCGGCTACGAGCAGTACTTC.